A selection of T cell receptor beta chains follows, all from one sample in a study of early T cells in non-severe SARS-CoV-2 infection. TCRdb analysed the 5' RACE reads with MiXCR anew, one entry per CDR3 protein. The data contain about 97,000 distinct CDR3 sequences, roughly 9.6% of them seen just once; the ten biggest clones take up roughly 4.5%. The sample was whole blood, taken at baseline. These TCRs come from an adult who was a healthcare worker with PCR-confirmed SARS-CoV-2 infection or an uninfected control (not recorded which). Both conserved end residues are part of each CDR3. Each record gives: J gene, clone size, D gene, V gene, CDR3 protein, CDR3 DNA. A D gene is named only where the DNA matches it firmly. Not all rows give a size; the values are once, few, many and, for expanded clones, a class.

TRBJ2-2 many TRBD1 TRBV7-3 CASSGQGTAGELFF TGTGCCAGCAGCGGACAGGGTACGGCCGGGGAGCTGTTTTTT
TRBJ2-3 few TRBD2 TRBV20-1 CSARSGGSSRGTDTQYF TGCAGTGCTAGATCGGGGGGGAGTTCTAGGGGCACAGATACGCAGTATTTT
TRBJ2-3 - - TRBV10-3 CAISDRALGVDTQYF TGTGCCATCAGTGACCGGGCCCTGGGCGTAGATACGCAGTATTTT
TRBJ2-3 many TRBD2 TRBV25-1 CASSDPSGSTDTQYF TGTGCCAGCAGTGATCCTAGCGGGAGCACAGATACGCAGTATTTT
TRBJ2-3 - - TRBV7-2 CASSREFTDTQYF TGTGCCAGCAGCCGGGAGTTCACAGATACGCAGTATTTT
TRBJ2-6 - - TRBV28 CASSLRRVILSGANVLTF TGTGCCAGCAGTTTAAGGAGGGTTATACTCTCTGGGGCCAACGTCCTGACTTTC
TRBJ1-2 few - TRBV19 CASSPYVHYGYTF TGTGCCAGTAGTCCATATGTCCACTATGGCTACACCTTC
TRBJ2-2 few - TRBV5-6 CASSFGQGLAGELFF TGTGCCAGCAGCTTCGGGCAGGGATTGGCCGGGGAGCTGTTTTTT
TRBJ2-1 medium-sized - TRBV7-9 CASSPGGGSRGGDEQFF TGTGCCAGCAGCCCAGGAGGGGGGAGTCGAGGTGGTGATGAGCAGTTCTTC
TRBJ2-5 few - TRBV3-1 CASSQETRQETQYF TGTGCCAGCAGCCAAGAGACTCGGCAAGAGACCCAGTACTTC
TRBJ2-1 few TRBD1 TRBV10-3 CAISDPQGAGNEQFF TGTGCCATCAGTGACCCCCAGGGGGCGGGTAATGAGCAGTTCTTC